These 2 T cell receptor beta chains share one sample of origin, sequenced in a study of identical twins. TCRdb re-called the 5' RACE reads with MiXCR, one entry per CDR3 protein. The sample lists about 210,000 distinct CDR3 sequences, roughly a tenth seen once, with just over 5% in the top ten. The sequencing input was memory (CD45RO+) T cells sorted from blood. These TCRs come from a woman aged 18-29 years in good health.

The sample holds a few counts of this clonotype. This chain connects TRBV20-1 to TRBJ2-7, with 9 bases fitting TRBD1. The length of the CDR3 is 15 residues. CDR1 DFQATT and CDR2 SNEGSKA come from the germline V gene (reference sequence). The V gene end was trimmed by 5 bases and the J gene end by 1 base; junction bases not matched to a gene: 9. The CDR3 protein is CSAPDRTGASYEQYF. The CDR3 DNA reads as TGCAGTGCTCCGGACAGGACAGGGGCATCCTACGAGCAGTACTTC.

This clonotype showed up just a few times. V and J are TRBV11-2 and TRBJ2-7; D uncertain. This CDR3 contains 12 residues. Germline V gene lookup returns CDR1 SGHAT and CDR2 FQNNGV. V dropped 1 base and J dropped 6 bases, with 7 bases sitting between them. The CDR3 loop reads CASSLGELEQYF. The CDR3 DNA reads TGTGCCAGCAGCTTAGGGGAACTCGAGCAGTACTTC.